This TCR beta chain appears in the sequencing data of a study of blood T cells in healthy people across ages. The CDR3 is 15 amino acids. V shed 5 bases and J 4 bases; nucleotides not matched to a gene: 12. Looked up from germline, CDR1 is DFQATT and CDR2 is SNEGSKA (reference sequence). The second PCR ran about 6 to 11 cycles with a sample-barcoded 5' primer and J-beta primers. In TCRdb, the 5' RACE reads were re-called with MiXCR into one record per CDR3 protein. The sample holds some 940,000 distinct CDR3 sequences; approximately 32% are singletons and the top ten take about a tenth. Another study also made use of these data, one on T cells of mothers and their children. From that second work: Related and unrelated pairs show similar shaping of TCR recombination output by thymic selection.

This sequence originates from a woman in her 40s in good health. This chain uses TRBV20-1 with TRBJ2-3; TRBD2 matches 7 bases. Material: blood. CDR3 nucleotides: TGCAGTGCTGGGGGGGACTCGAAGGTAGCAGATACGCAGTATTTT. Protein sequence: CSAGGDSKVADTQYF.